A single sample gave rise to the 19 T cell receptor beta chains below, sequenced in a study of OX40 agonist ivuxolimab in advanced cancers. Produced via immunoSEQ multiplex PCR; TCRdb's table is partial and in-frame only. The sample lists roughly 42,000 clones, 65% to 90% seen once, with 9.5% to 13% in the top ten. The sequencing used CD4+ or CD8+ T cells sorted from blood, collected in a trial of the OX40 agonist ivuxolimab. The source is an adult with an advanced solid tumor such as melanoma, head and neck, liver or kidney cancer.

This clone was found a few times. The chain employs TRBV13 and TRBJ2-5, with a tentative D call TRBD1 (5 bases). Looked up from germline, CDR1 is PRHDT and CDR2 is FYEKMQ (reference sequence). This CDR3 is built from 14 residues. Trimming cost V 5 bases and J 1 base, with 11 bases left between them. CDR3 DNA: TGTGCCAGCAGCCCCCGACAGAGCCAAGAGACCCAGTACTTC. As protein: CASSPRQSQETQYF.

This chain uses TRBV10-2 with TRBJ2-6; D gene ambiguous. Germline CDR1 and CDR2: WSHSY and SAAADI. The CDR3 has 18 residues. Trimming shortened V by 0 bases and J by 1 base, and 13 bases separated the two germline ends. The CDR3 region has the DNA TGCGCCAGCAGTGAGTCGTATAGAAGCCTTTCTGGGGCCAACGTCCTGACTTTC. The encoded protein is CASSESYRSLSGANVLTF.

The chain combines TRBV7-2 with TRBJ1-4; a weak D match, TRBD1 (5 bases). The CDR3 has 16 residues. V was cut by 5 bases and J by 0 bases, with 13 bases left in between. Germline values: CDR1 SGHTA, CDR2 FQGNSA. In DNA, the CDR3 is TGTGCCAGCAGCCGACCTGGGGGTTCAACTAATGAAAAACTGTTTTTT. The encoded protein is CASSRPGGSTNEKLFF.

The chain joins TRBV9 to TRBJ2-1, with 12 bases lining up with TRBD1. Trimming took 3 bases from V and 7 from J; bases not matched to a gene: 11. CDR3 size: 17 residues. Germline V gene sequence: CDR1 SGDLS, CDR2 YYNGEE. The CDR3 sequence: CASSEPPGQGAVNEQFF. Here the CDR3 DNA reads TGTGCCAGCAGCGAACCTCCGGGACAGGGGGCGGTAAATGAGCAGTTCTTC.

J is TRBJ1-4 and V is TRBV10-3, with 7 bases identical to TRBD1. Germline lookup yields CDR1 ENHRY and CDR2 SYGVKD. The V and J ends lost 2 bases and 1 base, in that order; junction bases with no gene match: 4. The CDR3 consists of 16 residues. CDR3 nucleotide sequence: TGTGCCATCAGTGAGACAGGGGCAGGAACTAATGAAAAACTGTTTTTT. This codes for CAISETGAGTNEKLFF.

The CDR3 spells CASRPNSEYGYTF. The CDR3 DNA follows: TGTGCCAGCAGGCCGAACAGCGAGTATGGCTACACCTTC. The chain joins TRBV6-1 to TRBJ1-2, with unresolved D. Germline-derived CDR1 and CDR2 are MNHNS and SASEGT. This CDR3 comprises 13 residues. V shed 6 bases and J shed 5 bases, with 13 bases lying between them.

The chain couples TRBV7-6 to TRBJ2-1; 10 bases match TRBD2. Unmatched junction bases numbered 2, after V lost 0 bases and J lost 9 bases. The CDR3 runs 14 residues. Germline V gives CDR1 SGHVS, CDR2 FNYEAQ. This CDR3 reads CASSLAPSGSEQFF. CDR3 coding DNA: TGTGCCAGCAGCTTAGCGCCTAGCGGGAGTGAGCAGTTCTTC. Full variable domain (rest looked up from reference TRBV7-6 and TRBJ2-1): GAGVSQSPRYKVTKRGQDVALRCDPISGHVSLYWYRQALGQGPEFLTYFNYEAQQDKSGLPNDRFSAERPEGSISTLTIQRTEQRDSAMYRCASSLAPSGSEQFFGPGTRLTVL.

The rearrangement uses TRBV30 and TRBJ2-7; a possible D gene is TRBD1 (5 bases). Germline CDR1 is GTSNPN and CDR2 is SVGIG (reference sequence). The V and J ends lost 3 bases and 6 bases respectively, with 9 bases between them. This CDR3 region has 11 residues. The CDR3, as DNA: TGTGCCTGGAGCCAGGGCGGCGAGCAGTACTTC. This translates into CAWSQGGEQYF.

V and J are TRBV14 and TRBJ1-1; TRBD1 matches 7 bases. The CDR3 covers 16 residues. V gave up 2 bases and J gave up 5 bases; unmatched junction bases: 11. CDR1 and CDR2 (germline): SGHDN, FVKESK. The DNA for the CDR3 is TGTGCCAGCAGCCAATTTACTGGTACAGGGGAAACTGAAGCTTTCTTT. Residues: CASSQFTGTGETEAFF.

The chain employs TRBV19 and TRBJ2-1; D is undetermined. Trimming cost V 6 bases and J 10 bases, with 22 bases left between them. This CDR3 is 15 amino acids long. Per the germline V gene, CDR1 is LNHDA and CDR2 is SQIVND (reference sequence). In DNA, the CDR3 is TGTGCCAGTAGCTCGCGATCTCCCTCATTCCAGGAGCAGTTCTTC. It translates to CASSSRSPSFQEQFF.

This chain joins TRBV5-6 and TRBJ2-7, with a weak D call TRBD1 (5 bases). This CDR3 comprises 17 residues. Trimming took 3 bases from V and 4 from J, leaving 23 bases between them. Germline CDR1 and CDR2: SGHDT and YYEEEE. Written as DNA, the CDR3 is TGTGCCAGCAGCTCGCGAGGCGTGGGGCCTCTAAATTACGAGCAGTACTTC. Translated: CASSSRGVGPLNYEQYF.

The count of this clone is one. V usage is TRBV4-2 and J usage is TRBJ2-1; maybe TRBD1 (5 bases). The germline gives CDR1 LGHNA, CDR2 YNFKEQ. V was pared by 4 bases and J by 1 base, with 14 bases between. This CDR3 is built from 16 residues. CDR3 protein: CASSPDSQDSYNEQFF. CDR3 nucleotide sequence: TGTGCCAGCAGCCCCGACAGTCAAGATTCCTACAATGAGCAGTTCTTC.

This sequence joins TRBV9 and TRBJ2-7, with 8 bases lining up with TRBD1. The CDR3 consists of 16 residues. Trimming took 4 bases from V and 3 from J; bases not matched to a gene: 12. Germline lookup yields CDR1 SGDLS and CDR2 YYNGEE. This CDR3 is CASSPRPGQGLYEQYF. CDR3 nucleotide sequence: TGTGCCAGCAGCCCGAGGCCCGGACAGGGACTCTACGAGCAGTACTTC.

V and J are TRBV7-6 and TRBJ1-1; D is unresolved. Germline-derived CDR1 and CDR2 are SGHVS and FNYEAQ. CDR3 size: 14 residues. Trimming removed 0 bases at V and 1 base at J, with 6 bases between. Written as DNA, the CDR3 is TGTGCCAGCAGCTTAGCGTTTCCGAACACTGAAGCTTTCTTT. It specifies CASSLAFPNTEAFF.

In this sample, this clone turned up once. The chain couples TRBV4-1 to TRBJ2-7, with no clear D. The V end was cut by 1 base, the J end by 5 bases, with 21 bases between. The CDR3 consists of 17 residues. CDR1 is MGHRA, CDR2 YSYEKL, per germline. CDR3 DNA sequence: TGCGCCAGCAGCCAAGGCCCCCTTGGGCCCACCGGAAACGAGCAGTACTTC. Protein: CASSQGPLGPTGNEQYF.

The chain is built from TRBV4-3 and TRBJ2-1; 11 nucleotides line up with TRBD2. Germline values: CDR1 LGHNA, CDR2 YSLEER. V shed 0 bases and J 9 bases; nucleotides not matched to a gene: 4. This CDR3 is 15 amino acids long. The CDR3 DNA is TGCGCCAGCAGCCAAGATAGCGGGGGGGCCTCTGAGCAGTTCTTC. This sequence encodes CASSQDSGGASEQFF.

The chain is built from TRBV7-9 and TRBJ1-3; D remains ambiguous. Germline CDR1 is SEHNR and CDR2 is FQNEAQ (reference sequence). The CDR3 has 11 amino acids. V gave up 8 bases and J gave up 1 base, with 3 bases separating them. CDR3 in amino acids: CASGSGNTIYF. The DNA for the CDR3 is TGTGCCAGCGGGTCTGGAAACACCATATATTTT.

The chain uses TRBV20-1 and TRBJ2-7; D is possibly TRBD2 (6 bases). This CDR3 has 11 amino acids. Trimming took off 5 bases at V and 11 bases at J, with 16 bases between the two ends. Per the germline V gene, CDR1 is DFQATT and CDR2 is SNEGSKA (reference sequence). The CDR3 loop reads CSAPFGEREYF. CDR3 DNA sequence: TGCAGTGCTCCTTTCGGCGAGCGGGAGTACTTC.

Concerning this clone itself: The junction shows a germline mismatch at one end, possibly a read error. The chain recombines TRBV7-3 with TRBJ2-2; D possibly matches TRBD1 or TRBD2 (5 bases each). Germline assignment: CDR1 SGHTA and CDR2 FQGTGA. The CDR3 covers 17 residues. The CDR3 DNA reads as TGTGCCAGCAGCTTATCCGGGAACAGGAGGAACGCCGGGGAGCTGTTTTTT. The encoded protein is CASSLSGNRRNAGELFF.